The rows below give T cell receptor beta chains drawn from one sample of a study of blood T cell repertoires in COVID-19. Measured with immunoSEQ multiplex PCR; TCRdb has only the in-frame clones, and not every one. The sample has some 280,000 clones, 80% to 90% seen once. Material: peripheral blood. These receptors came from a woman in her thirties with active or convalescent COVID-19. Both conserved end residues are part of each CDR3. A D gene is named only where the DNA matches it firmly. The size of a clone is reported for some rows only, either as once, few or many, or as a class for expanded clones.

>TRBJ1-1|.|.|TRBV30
TGTGCCTGGAGTTTGGGGGGTCGGGGCACTGAAGCTTTCTTT
CAWSLGGRGTEAFF
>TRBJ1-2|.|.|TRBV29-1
TGCAGCGTTCCAGAAGGACAGCAAATCTATGGCTACACCTTC
CSVPEGQQIYGYTF
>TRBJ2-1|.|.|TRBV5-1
TGCGCCAGCCGAGCTTGGGTTGGTGGCAGGGGTCGAGGTGAGCAGTTCTTC
CASRAWVGGRGRGEQFF
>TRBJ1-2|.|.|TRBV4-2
TGTGCCAGCAGCCAAGAATCTTTTCGGGGTTCCTATGGCTACACCTTC
CASSQESFRGSYGYTF
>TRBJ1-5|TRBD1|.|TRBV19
TGTGCCAGTAGTATCGGGACAGGGGGTAATCAGCCCCAGCATTTT
CASSIGTGGNQPQHF
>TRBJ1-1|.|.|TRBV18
TGTGCCAGCTCAGAGTACAGGGATGGCACTGAAGCTTTCTTT
CASSEYRDGTEAFF
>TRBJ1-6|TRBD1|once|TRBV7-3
TGTGCCAGCAGCCTTCAAGGACAGGGGAGTTCACCCCTCCACTTT
CASSLQGQGSSPLHF
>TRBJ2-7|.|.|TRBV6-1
TGTGCCAGCAGTGAAGCGGCCCTGTGGGGAGCAAAAGGCAACGAGCAGTACTTC
CASSEAALWGAKGNEQYF
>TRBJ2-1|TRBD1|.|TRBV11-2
TGTGCCAGCAGGTACCTAGCAGGGGGGCAGTTCTTC
CASRYLAGGQFF
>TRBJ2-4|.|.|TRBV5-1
TGCGCCAGCAGCGCTGGTACCGGGAGCCCCACCGCGGCCATTCAGTACTTC
CASSAGTGSPTAAIQYF
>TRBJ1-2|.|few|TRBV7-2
TGTGCCAGCAGCCAAACGTCGGGGACTACTAACTATGGCTACACCTTC
CASSQTSGTTNYGYTF